The 28 T cell receptor beta chains given below trace back to one sample, sequenced in a study of spatial heterogeneity in lung cancer. This sample's time point: sample taken at primary tumor resection. TCRdb ran MiXCR on the 5' RACE reads and lists one entry per CDR3 protein. This table has about 3,300 distinct CDR3 sequences, around 13% appearing once. Their cognate antigens are unknown. Regarding the study as a whole: Expanded intratumoral alpha and beta TCR counts tracked tumor mutation counts.

The source material was lung tumor tissue, sampled at surgery. The receptors here all came from a male donor with early-stage non-small cell lung cancer.

This clonotype is labeled as medium-sized (0.01 to 0.1%). The chain is built from TRBV13 and TRBJ1-1; 9 bases align to TRBD1. V lost 4 bases and J lost 3; bases outside the gene matches: 9. This CDR3 is built from 16 residues. Germline lookup yields CDR1 PRHDT and CDR2 FYEKMQ (reference sequence). The CDR3: CASSYRGPGGYTEAFF. DNA of the CDR3: TGTGCCAGCAGCTACAGGGGGCCGGGGGGTTACACTGAAGCTTTCTTT.

This rearrangement joins TRBV9 to TRBJ2-3; D is unresolved. In germline, CDR1 is SGDLS, CDR2 YYNGEE. The CDR3 runs 15 residues. Trimming left V 2 bases short and J 0 bases short, with 10 bases between. The CDR3 region has the DNA TGTGCCAGCAGCGTCGTTGGGGTTAGCACAGATACGCAGTATTTT. Protein sequence: CASSVVGVSTDTQYF.

DNA for the CDR3: TGCGCCAGCAGCTCCCGCTGGGACGGTGCCAAGCAGTACTTC. Its protein is CASSSRWDGAKQYF. The chain carries TRBV5-1 and TRBJ2-7; either TRBD1 or TRBD2 may fit D (5 bases each). The V and J ends lost 3 bases and 8 bases respectively, with 18 bases between them. The length of the CDR3 is 14 residues. The V gene's germline CDR1 is SGHRS and CDR2 YFSETQ.

In its sample, this clonotype is large. The gene calls are TRBV6-5 and TRBJ1-1, with 7 bases matching TRBD1. V dropped 7 bases and J dropped 4; count of bases not matched to a gene: 6. CDR3 length: 13 residues. Germline-derived CDR1 and CDR2 are MNHEY and SVGAGI. As DNA, the CDR3 is TGTGCCAGCAATATACAGGGGTCCACTGAAGCTTTCTTT. It specifies CASNIQGSTEAFF.

This clonotype is medium-sized. The gene calls are TRBV28 and TRBJ1-2; 7 bases agree with TRBD1. The CDR3 contains 14 residues. Trimming cost V 4 bases and J 8 bases; bases outside gene matches: 10. CDR1 and CDR2 (germline): MDHEN, SYDVKM. The CDR3 reads CASSSSQGLEGYTF. In nucleotides, the CDR3 is TGTGCCAGCAGTTCATCACAGGGGCTAGAGGGCTACACCTTC.

By proportion, this clonotype is large. The rearrangement uses TRBV30 and TRBJ2-3; 7 bases fit TRBD2. CDR1 and CDR2 (germline): GTSNPN, SVGIG (reference sequence). The CDR3 length is 14 residues. The J segment lost 2 bases and the V segment lost 3 bases, leaving 5 bases of the junction unmatched. CDR3 loop: CAWRSAGNTDTQYF. As DNA, the CDR3 is TGTGCCTGGAGGTCAGCGGGGAACACAGATACGCAGTATTTT. The full variable domain, rest sourced from reference TRBV30 and TRBJ2-3, is SQTIHQWPATLVQPVGSPLSLECTVEGTSNPNLYWYRQAAGRGLQLLFYSVGIGQISSEVPQNLSASRPQDRQFILSSKKLLLSDSGFYLCAWRSAGNTDTQYFGPGTRLTVL.

This clonotype was picked up one time. The rearrangement uses TRBV12-3 or TRBV12-4 and TRBJ2-3; TRBD2 agrees at 8 bases. The CDR3 is 16 residues long. J gave up 2 bases and V 3 bases, and 7 bases lay outside the gene matches. The CDR3 region has the DNA TGTGCCAGCAGTTTCCCTGAGCGGGAGTTCACAGATACGCAGTATTTT. Translated, it gives CASSFPEREFTDTQYF.

This clonotype qualifies as medium-sized. V and J are TRBV5-1 and TRBJ1-6; 10 bases align to TRBD1. This CDR3 spans 15 amino acids. The germline gives CDR1 SGHRS, CDR2 YFSETQ. V lost 0 bases, J lost 8 bases, and 2 bases stayed unmatched. CDR3 amino acids: CASSLDGTGDSPLHF. The CDR3 bases are TGCGCCAGCAGCTTGGACGGGACAGGGGATTCACCCCTCCACTTT. The full variable domain, rest sourced from reference TRBV5-1 and TRBJ1-6, is KAGVTQTPRYLIKTRGQQVTLSCSPISGHRSVSWYQQTPGQGLQFLFEYFSETQRNKGNFPGRFSGRQFSNSRSEMNVSTLELGDSALYLCASSLDGTGDSPLHFGNGTRLTVT.

This clonotype is labeled as medium-sized. The rearrangement joins TRBV23-1 to TRBJ1-1; perhaps TRBD1 as D (6 bases). TRBV23-1 is marked as an open reading frame, function uncertain. V dropped 0 bases and J dropped 1 base, with 15 bases sitting between them. The CDR3 has 17 residues. This CDR3 is CASSQSGAGAENTEAFF. The CDR3 nucleotides are TGCGCCAGCAGTCAATCGGGGGCAGGGGCTGAGAACACTGAAGCTTTCTTT.

Judged by abundance, this clonotype is medium-sized (0.01 to 0.1%). The rearrangement uses TRBV5-1 and TRBJ2-1; possible D gene TRBD1, 6 bases. V shed 4 bases and J shed 3 bases, with 14 bases lying between them. Germline-derived CDR1 and CDR2 are SGHRS and YFSETQ. This CDR3 region has 15 residues. The CDR3 is CASSRTVNNYNEQFF. The CDR3 coding sequence is TGCGCCAGCAGCCGGACAGTAAATAACTACAATGAGCAGTTCTTC.

The rearrangement links TRBV5-1 to TRBJ2-7, with D uncertain. Trimming cost V 5 bases and J 0 bases, with 12 bases left between them. Germline V gene lookup returns CDR1 SGHRS and CDR2 YFSETQ. The CDR3 has 14 amino acids. The CDR3 spells CASRRLAGSYEQYF. CDR3 DNA: TGCGCCAGCAGAAGACTCGCCGGCTCCTACGAGCAGTACTTC. Combining the CDR3 with reference TRBV5-1 and TRBJ2-7 gives the whole variable domain KAGVTQTPRYLIKTRGQQVTLSCSPISGHRSVSWYQQTPGQGLQFLFEYFSETQRNKGNFPGRFSGRQFSNSRSEMNVSTLELGDSALYLCASRRLAGSYEQYFGPGTRLTVT.

This clonotype ranks as medium-sized. The chain uses TRBV29-1 and TRBJ2-2; 8 bases match TRBD2. Germline V gene sequence: CDR1 SQVTM, CDR2 ANQGSEA. The V gene end was trimmed by 3 bases and the J gene end by 4 bases; junction bases not matched to a gene: 4. CDR3 length: 14 residues. CDR3 in amino acids: CSVEATSVTGELFF. Here the CDR3 DNA reads TGCAGCGTTGAGGCGACTAGCGTCACCGGGGAGCTGTTTTTT.

The chain has TRBV5-1 and TRBJ2-2; 7 nucleotides match TRBD1. Trimming removed 5 bases from V and 0 bases from J; junction bases left unmatched: 7. The length of the CDR3 is 16 residues. Germline CDR1 SGHRS, CDR2 YFSETQ. CDR3 sequence (DNA): TGCGCCAGCAGTCCGAGGACAGGCTCGAACACCGGGGAGCTGTTTTTT. Its translation: CASSPRTGSNTGELFF.

In its sample, this clonotype is medium-sized. The genes are TRBV5-1 and TRBJ1-6; D ambiguous. The ends were cut back, 1 base at V and 9 bases at J, with 11 bases in the middle. Germline V lookup: CDR1 SGHRS, CDR2 YFSETQ. The CDR3 has 14 amino acids. CDR3 sequence reads: CASSLSTGGSPLHF. CDR3 DNA sequence: TGCGCCAGCAGCTTGTCCACCGGCGGTTCACCCCTCCACTTT.

This clonotype was seen ten or more times. This rearrangement joins TRBV29-1 to TRBJ2-7; 7 nucleotides agree with TRBD1. Losses at the gene ends were 8 bases for V and 5 bases for J; bases not matched to a gene: 12. Per the germline V gene, CDR1 is SQVTM and CDR2 is ANQGSEA. The CDR3 contains 13 residues. In DNA, the CDR3 is TGCAGCATAAGACAGGGCGTAGGGAACGAGCAGTACTTC. It codes for CSIRQGVGNEQYF.

Here the CDR3 DNA reads TGTGCCAGCAGCTTCGCTAGCCTCGAAGGGACCCAGTACTTC. Translation gives CASSFASLEGTQYF. This chain uses TRBV7-8 with TRBJ2-5, with a tentative D call TRBD2 (5 bases). The CDR3 totals 14 residues. Trimming left V 3 bases short and J 7 bases short, with 15 bases between. Germline lookup yields CDR1 SGHVS and CDR2 FQNEAQ. Full variable domain (rest looked up from reference TRBV7-8 and TRBJ2-5): GAGVSQSPRYKVAKRGQDVALRCDPISGHVSLFWYQQALGQGPEFLTYFQNEAQLDKSGLPSDRFFAERPEGSVSTLKIQRTQQEDSAVYLCASSFASLEGTQYFGPGTRLLVL.

CDR3 DNA sequence: TGCAGTGCTCCCGGAATGTCCGACTACGAGCAGTACTTC. Amino acid sequence: CSAPGMSDYEQYF. V is TRBV20-1 and J is TRBJ2-7; D is unresolved. This CDR3 has 13 residues. Trimming stripped 5 bases from V and 3 bases from J, with 14 bases between. The V gene's germline CDR1 is DFQATT and CDR2 SNEGSKA (reference sequence).

This clonotype is medium-sized within its sample. This rearrangement joins TRBV2 to TRBJ1-6; D may be TRBD1 (6 bases). The CDR3 totals 15 residues. CDR1 SNHLY and CDR2 FYNNEI come from the germline V gene. Trimming stripped 4 bases from V and 9 bases from J, with 16 bases between. CDR3: CASSALQGGTSPLHF. The CDR3 bases are TGTGCCAGCAGTGCATTACAGGGTGGGACTTCACCCCTCCACTTT.

The rearrangement uses TRBV12-3 or TRBV12-4 and TRBJ2-5; no firm D call. This CDR3 spans 11 amino acids. V lost 3 bases to trimming and J lost 9 bases, with 8 bases between them. CDR3 DNA: TGTGCCAGCAGTTTCTCGGCGGCCCAGTACTTC. Its translation: CASSFSAAQYF.

By sample fraction, this clonotype is large. This sequence joins TRBV5-1 and TRBJ2-1; a possible D gene is TRBD2 (6 bases). Germline CDR1 reads SGHRS; CDR2 reads YFSETQ. Trimming cost V 7 bases and J 8 bases, with 16 bases left between them. CDR3 size: 13 residues. Here the CDR3 DNA reads TGCGCCAGCGCCGGGGAGACGGGGGATGAGCAGTTCTTC. This codes for CASAGETGDEQFF.

This clonotype was seen at least ten times. The rearrangement joins TRBV4-2 to TRBJ2-1; 9 bases line up with TRBD2. In germline, CDR1 is LGHNA, CDR2 YNFKEQ. The CDR3 runs 15 residues. Losses at the gene ends were 3 bases for V and 5 bases for J; bases not matched to a gene: 5. The CDR3 sequence is CASSQVAGADNEQFF. The DNA for the CDR3 is TGTGCCAGCAGCCAGGTAGCGGGGGCCGACAATGAGCAGTTCTTC.

The rearrangement links TRBV6-6 to TRBJ1-5; TRBD1 is a possible D gene (5 bases). Looked up from germline, CDR1 is MNHNY and CDR2 is SVGAGI (reference sequence). The CDR3 sequence is 14 residues long. Trimming left V 6 bases short and J 3 bases short, with 12 bases between. CDR3 amino acids: CASSPGTANQPQHF. In DNA, the CDR3 is TGTGCCAGCAGCCCTGGGACGGCCAATCAGCCCCAGCATTTT.

In its sample, this clonotype is medium-sized. V and J are TRBV18 and TRBJ1-3; 10 bases agree with TRBD1. J gave up 2 bases and V 3 bases, and 4 bases lay outside the gene matches. Germline V gene lookup returns CDR1 KGHSH and CDR2 LQKENI. The CDR3 spans 16 residues. CDR3 loop: CASSPTGGLTGNTIYF. Here the CDR3 DNA reads TGTGCCAGCTCACCGACAGGGGGCCTTACTGGAAACACCATATATTTT.

This clonotype was seen a few times. The chain joins TRBV27 to TRBJ1-1, with D hard to call. The germline CDR1 and CDR2 sequences are MNHEY and SMNVEV (reference sequence). CDR3 length equals 16 residues. V lost 0 bases, J lost 0 bases, and 11 bases lay in between. CDR3 in amino acids: CASSLSYGFMNTEAFF. CDR3 coding DNA: TGTGCCAGCAGTTTATCGTACGGGTTTATGAACACTGAAGCTTTCTTT.

This clonotype is categorized as large. The chain uses TRBV7-2 and TRBJ1-1; TRBD1 might be the D (5 bases). The germline CDR1 and CDR2 sequences are SGHTA and FQGNSA. This CDR3 spans 14 amino acids. The V end was cut by 4 bases, the J end by 6 bases, with 15 bases between. CDR3 protein: CASSSRALGAEAFF. The CDR3 DNA reads TGTGCCAGCAGCTCCCGGGCCCTAGGGGCTGAAGCTTTCTTT.

This clonotype is judged medium-sized. This chain uses TRBV7-2 with TRBJ2-5, with 8 positions matching TRBD1. J lost 1 base, V lost 2 bases, and 6 bases had no gene match. This CDR3 has 16 residues. Germline loops: CDR1 SGHTA, CDR2 FQGNSA. CDR3 bases: TGTGCCAGCAGCTTATACCGGGACAGGAGCCAAGAGACCCAGTACTTC. Its translation: CASSLYRDRSQETQYF.

By proportion, this clonotype is medium-sized. The rearrangement joins TRBV27 to TRBJ1-6; 8 bases fit TRBD1. The V segment lost 6 bases and the J segment 7 bases; nucleotides outside the gene matches: 5. CDR3 length: 14 amino acids. CDR1 is MNHEY, CDR2 SMNVEV, per germline (reference sequence). The CDR3 protein is CASSPGQANSPLHF. DNA for the CDR3: TGTGCCAGCAGCCCGGGACAGGCAAATTCACCCCTCCACTTT.

In its sample, this clonotype ranks as medium-sized. J is TRBJ1-2 and V is TRBV6-1, with 7 positions matching TRBD1. From germline, CDR1 is MNHNS and CDR2 SASEGT. The CDR3 runs to 15 residues. The V gene end was trimmed by 4 bases and the J gene end by 3 bases; junction bases not matched to a gene: 8. CDR3 in DNA: TGTGCCAGCAGTGGGCTCGACAGGGAACACTATGGCTACACCTTC. Its translation is CASSGLDREHYGYTF.